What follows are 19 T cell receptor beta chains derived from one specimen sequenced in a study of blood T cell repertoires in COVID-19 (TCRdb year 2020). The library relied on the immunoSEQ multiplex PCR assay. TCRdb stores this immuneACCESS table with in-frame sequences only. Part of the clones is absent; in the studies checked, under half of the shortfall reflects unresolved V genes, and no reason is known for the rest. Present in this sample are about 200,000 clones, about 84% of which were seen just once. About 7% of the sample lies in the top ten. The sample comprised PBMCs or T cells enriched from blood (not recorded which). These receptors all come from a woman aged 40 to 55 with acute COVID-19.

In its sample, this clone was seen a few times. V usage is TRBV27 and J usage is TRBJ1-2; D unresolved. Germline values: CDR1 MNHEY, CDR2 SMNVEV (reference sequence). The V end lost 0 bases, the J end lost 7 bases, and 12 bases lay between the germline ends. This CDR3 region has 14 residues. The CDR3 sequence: CASSLSPLEGGYTF. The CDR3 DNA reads TGTGCCAGCAGTTTATCACCTCTTGAGGGTGGCTACACCTTC.

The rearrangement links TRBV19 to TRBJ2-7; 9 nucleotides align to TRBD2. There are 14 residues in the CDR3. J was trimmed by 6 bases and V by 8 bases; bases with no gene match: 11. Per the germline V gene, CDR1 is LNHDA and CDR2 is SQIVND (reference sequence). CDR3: CASSGSGRSSEQYF. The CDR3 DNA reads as TGTGCCAGTTCGGGAAGCGGGAGGAGTTCCGAGCAGTACTTC.

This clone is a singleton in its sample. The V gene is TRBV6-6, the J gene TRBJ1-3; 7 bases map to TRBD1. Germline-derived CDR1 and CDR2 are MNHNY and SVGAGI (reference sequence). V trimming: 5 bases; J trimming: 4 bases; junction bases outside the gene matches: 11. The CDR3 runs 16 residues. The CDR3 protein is CASSASPGTEGNTIYF. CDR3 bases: TGTGCCAGCAGTGCTTCACCCGGGACAGAAGGAAACACCATATATTTT.

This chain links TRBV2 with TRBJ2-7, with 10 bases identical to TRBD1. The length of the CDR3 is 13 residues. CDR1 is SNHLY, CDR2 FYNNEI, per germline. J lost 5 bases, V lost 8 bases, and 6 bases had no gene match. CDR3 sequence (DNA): TGTGCCAGCCTGGGACAGGGGTCCAACGAGCAGTACTTC. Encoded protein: CASLGQGSNEQYF.

Here the CDR3 DNA reads TGTGCCAGCAGGGACGACCGGGACAGGAGTAAAAACATTCAGTACTTC. This sequence encodes CASRDDRDRSKNIQYF. This sequence joins TRBV2 and TRBJ2-4; 8 positions agree with TRBD1. Germline values: CDR1 SNHLY, CDR2 FYNNEI. The CDR3 is 16 amino acids. J gave up 4 bases and V 6 bases, and 11 bases lay outside the gene matches.

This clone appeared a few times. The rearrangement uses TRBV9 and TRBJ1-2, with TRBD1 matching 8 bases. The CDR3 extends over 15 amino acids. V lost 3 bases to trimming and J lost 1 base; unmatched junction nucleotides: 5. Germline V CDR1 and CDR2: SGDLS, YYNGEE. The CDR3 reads CASSEGTGYNYGYTF. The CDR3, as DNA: TGTGCCAGCAGCGAGGGGACAGGTTATAACTATGGCTACACCTTC.

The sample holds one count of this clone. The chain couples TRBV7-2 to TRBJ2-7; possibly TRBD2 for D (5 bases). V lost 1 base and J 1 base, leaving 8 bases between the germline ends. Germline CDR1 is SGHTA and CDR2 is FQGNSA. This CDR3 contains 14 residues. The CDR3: CASSLGLASYEQYF. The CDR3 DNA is TGTGCCAGCAGCTTAGGCCTAGCTTCCTACGAGCAGTACTTC.

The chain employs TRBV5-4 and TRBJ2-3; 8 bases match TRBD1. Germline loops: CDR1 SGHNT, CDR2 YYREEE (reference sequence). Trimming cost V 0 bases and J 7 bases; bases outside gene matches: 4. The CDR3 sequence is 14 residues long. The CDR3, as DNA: TGTGCCAGCAGCTTGGTTGGACAGGGTTATACGCAGTATTTT. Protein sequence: CASSLVGQGYTQYF.

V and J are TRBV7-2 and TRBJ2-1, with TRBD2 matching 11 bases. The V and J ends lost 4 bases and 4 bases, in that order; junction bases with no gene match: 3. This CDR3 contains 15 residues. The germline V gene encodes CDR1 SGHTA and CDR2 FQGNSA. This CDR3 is CASSWGLAAYNEQFF. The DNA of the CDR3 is TGTGCCAGCAGCTGGGGACTAGCGGCATACAATGAGCAGTTCTTC.

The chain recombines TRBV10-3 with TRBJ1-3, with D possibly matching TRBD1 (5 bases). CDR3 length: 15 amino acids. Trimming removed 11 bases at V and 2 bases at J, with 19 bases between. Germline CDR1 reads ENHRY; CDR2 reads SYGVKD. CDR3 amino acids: CALAGTDTPGNTIYF. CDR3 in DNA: TGTGCCCTCGCGGGGACTGACACCCCTGGAAACACCATATATTTT.

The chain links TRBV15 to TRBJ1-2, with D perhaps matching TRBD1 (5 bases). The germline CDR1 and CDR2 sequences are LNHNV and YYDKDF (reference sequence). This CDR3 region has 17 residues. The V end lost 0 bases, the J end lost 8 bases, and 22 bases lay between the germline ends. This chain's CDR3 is CATSRELTATLPRGYTF. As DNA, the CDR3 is TGTGCCACCAGCAGAGAACTGACAGCGACCCTACCACGGGGCTACACCTTC.

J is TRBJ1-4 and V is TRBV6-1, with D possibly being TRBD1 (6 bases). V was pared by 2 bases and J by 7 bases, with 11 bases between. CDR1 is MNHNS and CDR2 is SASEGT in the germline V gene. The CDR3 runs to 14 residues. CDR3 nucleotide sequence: TGTGCCAGCAGTGAAAACAGGGCGGGTGAAAAACTGTTTTTT. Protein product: CASSENRAGEKLFF.

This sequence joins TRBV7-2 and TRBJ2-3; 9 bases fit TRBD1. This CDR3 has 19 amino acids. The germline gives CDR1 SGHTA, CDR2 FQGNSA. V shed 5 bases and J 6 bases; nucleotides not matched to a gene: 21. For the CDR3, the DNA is TGTGCCAGCAGCCTTAGGTCATCTTCCGGGACAGGGTTATGGGATACGCAGTATTTT. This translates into CASSLRSSSGTGLWDTQYF.

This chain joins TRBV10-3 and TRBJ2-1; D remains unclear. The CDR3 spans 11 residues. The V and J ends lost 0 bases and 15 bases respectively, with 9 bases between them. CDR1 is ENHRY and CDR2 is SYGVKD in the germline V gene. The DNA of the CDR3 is TGTGCCATCAGTGAGTCCCTAGAGTGGTTCTTC. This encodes CAISESLEWFF.

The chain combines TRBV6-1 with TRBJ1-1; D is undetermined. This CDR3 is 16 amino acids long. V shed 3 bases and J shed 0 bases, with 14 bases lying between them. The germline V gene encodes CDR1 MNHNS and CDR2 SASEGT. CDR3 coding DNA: TGTGCCAGCAGTGACGGTTACTCGAAACTGAACACTGAAGCTTTCTTT. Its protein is CASSDGYSKLNTEAFF.

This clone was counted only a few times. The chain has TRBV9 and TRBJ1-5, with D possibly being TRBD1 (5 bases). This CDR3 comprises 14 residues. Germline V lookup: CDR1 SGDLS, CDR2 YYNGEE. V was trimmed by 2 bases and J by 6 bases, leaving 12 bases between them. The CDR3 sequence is CASSVGGTSQPQHF. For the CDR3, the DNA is TGTGCCAGCAGCGTCGGGGGTACGAGTCAGCCCCAGCATTTT.

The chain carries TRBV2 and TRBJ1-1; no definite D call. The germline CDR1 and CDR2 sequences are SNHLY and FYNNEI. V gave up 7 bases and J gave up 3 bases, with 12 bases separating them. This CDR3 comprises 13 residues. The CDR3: CASTGQSYTEAFF. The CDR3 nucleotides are TGTGCCAGCACTGGGCAGAGTTACACTGAAGCTTTCTTT.

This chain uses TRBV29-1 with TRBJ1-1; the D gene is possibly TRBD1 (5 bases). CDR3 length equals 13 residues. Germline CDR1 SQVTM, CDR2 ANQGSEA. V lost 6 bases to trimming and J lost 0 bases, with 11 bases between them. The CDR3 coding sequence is TGCAGCGTCGATAAGGGGCTGAACACTGAAGCTTTCTTT. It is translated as CSVDKGLNTEAFF.

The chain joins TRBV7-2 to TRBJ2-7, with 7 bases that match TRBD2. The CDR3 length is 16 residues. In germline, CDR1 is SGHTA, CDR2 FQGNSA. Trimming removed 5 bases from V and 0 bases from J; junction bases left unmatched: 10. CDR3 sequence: CASSVSGAGSSYEQYF. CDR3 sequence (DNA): TGTGCCAGCAGCGTCAGCGGGGCGGGCTCCTCCTACGAGCAGTACTTC.